The T cell receptor (beta chain) under discussion was sequenced for a study of blood T cell repertoires in COVID-19. Study summary: In each case, the material was cDNA or gDNA derived from T cells, B-cell-depleted T cells, or PBMCs.

The CDR3 has 15 amino acids. Germline CDR1 KGHSH, CDR2 LQKENI. The V gene lost 3 bases and the J gene lost 1 base, with 12 bases spanning the gap. In the original workflow: Amplification of reference gene primers was used by the study to estimate nucleated cell counts. Some clones are missing from TCRdb's copy, which holds only in-frame ones; the method was immunoSEQ multiplex PCR. The D gene and trimming were derived from the DNA, and the V and J assignments and clone size from that table. The repertoire holds 250,000 to 350,000 clones, with more than 80% as singletons. Living in roughly 25 US areas, the participants were between roughly 18 and 90 years of age. Each participant's cohort was designated according to participant-reported clinical history.

This receptor was taken from a woman younger than 45 who had recovered from COVID-19. The chain joins TRBV18 to TRBJ2-5; possibly TRBD1 for D (5 bases). Material for sequencing was PBMCs or T cells enriched from blood (not recorded which). The CDR3 loop is CASSPAQVAQETQYF. The CDR3 DNA follows: TGTGCCAGCTCACCCGCACAGGTGGCCCAAGAGACCCAGTACTTC.